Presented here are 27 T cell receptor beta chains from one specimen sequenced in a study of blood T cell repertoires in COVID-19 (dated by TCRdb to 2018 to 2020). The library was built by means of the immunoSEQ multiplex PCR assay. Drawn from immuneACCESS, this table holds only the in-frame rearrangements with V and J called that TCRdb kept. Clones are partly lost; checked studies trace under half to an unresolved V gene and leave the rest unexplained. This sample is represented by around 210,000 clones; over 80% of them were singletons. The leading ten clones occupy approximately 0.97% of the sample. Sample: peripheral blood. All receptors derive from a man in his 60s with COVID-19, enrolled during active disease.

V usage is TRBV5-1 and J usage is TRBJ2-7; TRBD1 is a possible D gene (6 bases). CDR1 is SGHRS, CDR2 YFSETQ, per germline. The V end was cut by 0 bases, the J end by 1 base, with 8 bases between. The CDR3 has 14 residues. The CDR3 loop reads CASSLEGGSYEQYF. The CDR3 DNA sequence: TGCGCCAGCAGCTTGGAAGGGGGATCCTACGAGCAGTACTTC.

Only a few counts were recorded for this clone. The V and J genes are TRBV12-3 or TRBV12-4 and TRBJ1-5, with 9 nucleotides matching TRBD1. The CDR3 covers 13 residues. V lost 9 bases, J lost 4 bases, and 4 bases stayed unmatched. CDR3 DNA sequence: TGTGCCAGTTTAGGACAGGGGAATCAGCCCCAGCATTTT. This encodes CASLGQGNQPQHF.

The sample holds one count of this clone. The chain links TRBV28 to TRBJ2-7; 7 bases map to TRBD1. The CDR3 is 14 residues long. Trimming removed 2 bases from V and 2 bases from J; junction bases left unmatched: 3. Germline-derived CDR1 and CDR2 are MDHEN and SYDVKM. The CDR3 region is CASSLGTGAYEQYF. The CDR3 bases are TGTGCCAGCAGTTTAGGTACAGGGGCCTACGAGCAGTACTTC.

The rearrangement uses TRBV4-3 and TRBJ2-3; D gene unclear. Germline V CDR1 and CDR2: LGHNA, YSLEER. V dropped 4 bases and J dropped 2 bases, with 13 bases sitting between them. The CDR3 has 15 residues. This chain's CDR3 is CASSPRSPYTDTQYF. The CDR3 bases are TGCGCCAGCAGCCCACGGTCCCCCTACACAGATACGCAGTATTTT.

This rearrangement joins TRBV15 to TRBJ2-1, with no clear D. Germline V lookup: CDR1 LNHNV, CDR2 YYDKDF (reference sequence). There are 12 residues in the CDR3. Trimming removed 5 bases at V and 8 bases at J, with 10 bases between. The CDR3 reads CATSPLTHEQFF. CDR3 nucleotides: TGTGCCACCAGCCCACTAACACATGAGCAGTTCTTC.

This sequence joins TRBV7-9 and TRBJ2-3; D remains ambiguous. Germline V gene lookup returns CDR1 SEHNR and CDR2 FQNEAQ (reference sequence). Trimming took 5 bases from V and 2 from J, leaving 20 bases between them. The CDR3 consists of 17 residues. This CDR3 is CASSPFGPKSDTDTQYF. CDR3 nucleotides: TGTGCCAGCAGCCCCTTTGGGCCTAAATCGGACACAGATACGCAGTATTTT.

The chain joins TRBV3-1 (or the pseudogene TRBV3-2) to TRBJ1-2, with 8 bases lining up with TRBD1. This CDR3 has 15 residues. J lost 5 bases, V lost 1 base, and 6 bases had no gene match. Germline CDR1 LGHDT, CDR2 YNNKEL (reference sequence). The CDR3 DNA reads TGTGCCAGCAGCCAAGGGGTCAGGGGGCGATATGGCTACACCTTC. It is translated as CASSQGVRGRYGYTF.

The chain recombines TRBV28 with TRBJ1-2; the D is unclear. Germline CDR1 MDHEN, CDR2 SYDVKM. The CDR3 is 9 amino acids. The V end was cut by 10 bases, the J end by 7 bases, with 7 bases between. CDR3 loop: CATGLGYTF. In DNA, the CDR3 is TGTGCCACTGGCCTTGGCTACACCTTC.

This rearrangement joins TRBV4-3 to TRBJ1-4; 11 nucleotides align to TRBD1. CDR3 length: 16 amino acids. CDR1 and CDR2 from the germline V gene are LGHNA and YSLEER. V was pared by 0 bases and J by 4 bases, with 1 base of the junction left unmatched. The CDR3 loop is CASSQDGTGGNEKLFF. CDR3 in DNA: TGCGCCAGCAGCCAAGATGGGACAGGGGGTAATGAAAAACTGTTTTTT.

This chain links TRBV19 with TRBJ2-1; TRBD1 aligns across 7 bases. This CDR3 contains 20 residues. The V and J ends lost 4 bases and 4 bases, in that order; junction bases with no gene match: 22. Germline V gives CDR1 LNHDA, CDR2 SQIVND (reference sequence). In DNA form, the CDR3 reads TGTGCCAGTAGTAGAGGGGACAGAAGGGCCACATACTGGCGATACAATGAGCAGTTCTTC. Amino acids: CASSRGDRRATYWRYNEQFF.

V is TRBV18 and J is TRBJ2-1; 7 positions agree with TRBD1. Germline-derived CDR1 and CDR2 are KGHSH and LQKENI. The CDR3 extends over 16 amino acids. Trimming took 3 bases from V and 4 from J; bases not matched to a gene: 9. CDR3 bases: TGTGCCAGCTCACCCCTAGGACAGGCGGCTTACAATGAGCAGTTCTTC. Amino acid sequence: CASSPLGQAAYNEQFF.

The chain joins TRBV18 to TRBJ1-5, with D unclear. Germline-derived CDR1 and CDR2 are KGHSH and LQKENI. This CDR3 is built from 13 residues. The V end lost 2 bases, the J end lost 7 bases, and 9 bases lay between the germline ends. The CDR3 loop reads CASSPEGWQPQHF. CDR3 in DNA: TGTGCCAGCTCACCAGAGGGTTGGCAGCCCCAGCATTTT.

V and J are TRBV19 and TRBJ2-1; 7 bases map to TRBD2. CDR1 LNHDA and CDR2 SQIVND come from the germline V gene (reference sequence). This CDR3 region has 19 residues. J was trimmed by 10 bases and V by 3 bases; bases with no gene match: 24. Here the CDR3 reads CASSIILESNSAKRGEQFF. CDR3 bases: TGTGCCAGTAGTATTATACTAGAGTCGAATTCCGCGAAGCGGGGAGAGCAGTTCTTC. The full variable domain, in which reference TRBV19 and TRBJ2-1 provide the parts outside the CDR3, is DGGITQSPKYLFRKEGQNVTLSCEQNLNHDAMYWYRQDPGQGLRLIYYSQIVNDFQKGDIAEGYSVSREKKESFPLTVTSAQKNPTAFYLCASSIILESNSAKRGEQFFGPGTRLTVL.

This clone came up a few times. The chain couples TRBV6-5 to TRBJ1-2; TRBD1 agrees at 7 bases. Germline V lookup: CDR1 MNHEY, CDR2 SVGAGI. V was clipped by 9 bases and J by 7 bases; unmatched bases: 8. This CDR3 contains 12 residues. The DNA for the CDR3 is TGTGCCAGTGGACGACAGGGCGGTGGCTACACCTTC. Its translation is CASGRQGGGYTF.

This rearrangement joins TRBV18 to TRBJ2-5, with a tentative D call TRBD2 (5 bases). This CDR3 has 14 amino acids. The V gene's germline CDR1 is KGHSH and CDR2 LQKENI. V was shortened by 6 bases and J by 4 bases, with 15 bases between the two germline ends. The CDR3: CASSPPDYAETQYF. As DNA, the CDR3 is TGTGCCAGCTCGCCCCCCGACTACGCAGAGACCCAGTACTTC.

The CDR3 region is CASSSFRGSNEKLFF. The CDR3 DNA is TGTGCCAGCAGTTCATTCAGGGGATCTAATGAAAAACTGTTTTTT. This chain uses TRBV28 with TRBJ1-4; possible D gene TRBD1, 6 bases. The germline V and J ends were trimmed by 4 bases and 3 bases, with 12 bases remaining between them. The CDR3 is 15 residues long. Germline lookup yields CDR1 MDHEN and CDR2 SYDVKM. Complete variable domain (other parts from reference TRBV28 and TRBJ1-4): DVKVTQSSRYLVKRTGEKVFLECVQDMDHENMFWYRQDPGLGLRLIYFSYDVKMKEKGDIPEGYSVSREKKERFSLILESASTNQTSMYLCASSSFRGSNEKLFFGSGTQLSVL.

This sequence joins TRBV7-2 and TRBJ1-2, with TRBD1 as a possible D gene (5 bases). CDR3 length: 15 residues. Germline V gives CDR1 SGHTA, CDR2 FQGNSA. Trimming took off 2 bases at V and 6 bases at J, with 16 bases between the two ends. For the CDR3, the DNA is TGTGCCAGCAGCTTATCCCTCGGGGGGGTCGATGGCTACACCTTC. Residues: CASSLSLGGVDGYTF.

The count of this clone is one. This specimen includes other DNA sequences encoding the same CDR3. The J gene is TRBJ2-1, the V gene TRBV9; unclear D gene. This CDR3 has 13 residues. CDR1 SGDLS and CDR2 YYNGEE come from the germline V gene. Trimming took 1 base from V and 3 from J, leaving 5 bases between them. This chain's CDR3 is CASSVSVYNEQFF. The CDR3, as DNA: TGTGCCAGCAGCGTAAGCGTCTACAATGAGCAGTTCTTC.

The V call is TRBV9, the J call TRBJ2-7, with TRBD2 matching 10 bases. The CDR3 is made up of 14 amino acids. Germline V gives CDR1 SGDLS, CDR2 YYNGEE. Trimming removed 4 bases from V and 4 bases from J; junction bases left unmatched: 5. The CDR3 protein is CASSRGLASYEQYF. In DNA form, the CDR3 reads TGTGCCAGCAGCCGGGGACTAGCGAGTTACGAGCAGTACTTC.

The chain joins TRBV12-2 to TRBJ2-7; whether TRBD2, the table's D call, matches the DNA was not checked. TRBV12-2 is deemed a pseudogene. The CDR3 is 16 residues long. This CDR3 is CASRSEGRRETYEQYF. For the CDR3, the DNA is TGTGCAAGTCGCTCCGAAGGGCGGCGGGAGACCTACGAGCAGTACTTC.

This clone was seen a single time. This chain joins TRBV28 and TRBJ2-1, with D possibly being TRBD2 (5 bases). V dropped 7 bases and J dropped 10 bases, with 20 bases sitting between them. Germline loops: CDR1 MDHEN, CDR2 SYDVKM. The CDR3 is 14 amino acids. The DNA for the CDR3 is TGTGCCAGCATGACGGGGTCGACCTCGTTGGAGCAGTTCTTC. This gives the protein CASMTGSTSLEQFF.

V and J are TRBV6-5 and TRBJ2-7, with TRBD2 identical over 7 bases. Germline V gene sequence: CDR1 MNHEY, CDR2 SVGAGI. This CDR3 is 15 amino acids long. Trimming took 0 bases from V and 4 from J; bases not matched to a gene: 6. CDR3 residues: CASSYSGTTHYEQYF. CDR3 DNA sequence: TGTGCCAGCAGTTACTCCGGGACTACACATTACGAGCAGTACTTC.

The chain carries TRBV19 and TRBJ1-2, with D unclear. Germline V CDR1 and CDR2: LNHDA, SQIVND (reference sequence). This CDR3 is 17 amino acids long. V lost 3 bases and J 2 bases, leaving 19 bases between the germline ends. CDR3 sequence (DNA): TGTGCCAGTAGTATCGGTGGTACGGAGGGATCGAACTATGGCTACACCTTC. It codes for CASSIGGTEGSNYGYTF.

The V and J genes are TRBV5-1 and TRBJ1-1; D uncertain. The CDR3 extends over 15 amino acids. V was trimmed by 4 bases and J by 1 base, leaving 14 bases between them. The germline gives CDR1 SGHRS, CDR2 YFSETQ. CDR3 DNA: TGCGCCAGCAGCCGTATCGGTGCGGCGAACACTGAAGCTTTCTTT. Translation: CASSRIGAANTEAFF.

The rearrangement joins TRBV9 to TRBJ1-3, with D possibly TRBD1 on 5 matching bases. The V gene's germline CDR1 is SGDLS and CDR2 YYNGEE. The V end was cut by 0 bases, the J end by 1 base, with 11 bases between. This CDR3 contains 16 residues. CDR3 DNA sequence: TGTGCCAGCAGCGTAGGGGGAGGGGAGTCTGGAAACACCATATATTTT. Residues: CASSVGGGESGNTIYF.

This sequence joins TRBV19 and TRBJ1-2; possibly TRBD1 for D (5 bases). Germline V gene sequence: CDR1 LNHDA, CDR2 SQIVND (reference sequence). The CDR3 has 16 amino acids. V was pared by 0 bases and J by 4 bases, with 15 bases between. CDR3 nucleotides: TGTGCCAGTAGTATAGACCACCGACAGAGCCCCTATGGCTACACCTTC. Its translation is CASSIDHRQSPYGYTF.

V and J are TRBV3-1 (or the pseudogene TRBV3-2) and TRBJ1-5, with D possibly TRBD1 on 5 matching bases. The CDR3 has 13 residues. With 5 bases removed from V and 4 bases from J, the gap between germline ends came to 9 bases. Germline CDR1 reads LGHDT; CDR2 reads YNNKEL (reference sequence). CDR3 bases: TGTGCCAGCAGCTTGGACATTAATCAGCCCCAGCATTTT. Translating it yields CASSLDINQPQHF.